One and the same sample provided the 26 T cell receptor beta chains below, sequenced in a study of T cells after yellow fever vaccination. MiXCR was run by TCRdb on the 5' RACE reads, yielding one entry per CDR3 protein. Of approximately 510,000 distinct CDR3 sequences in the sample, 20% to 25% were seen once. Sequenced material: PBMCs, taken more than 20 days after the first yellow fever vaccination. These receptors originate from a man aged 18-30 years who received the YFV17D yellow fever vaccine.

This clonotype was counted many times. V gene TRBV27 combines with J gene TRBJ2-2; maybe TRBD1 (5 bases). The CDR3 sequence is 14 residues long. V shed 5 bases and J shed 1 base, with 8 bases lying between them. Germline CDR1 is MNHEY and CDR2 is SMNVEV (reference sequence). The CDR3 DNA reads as TGTGCCAGCAGTGAAGACAGGAACACCGGGGAGCTGTTTTTT. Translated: CASSEDRNTGELFF.

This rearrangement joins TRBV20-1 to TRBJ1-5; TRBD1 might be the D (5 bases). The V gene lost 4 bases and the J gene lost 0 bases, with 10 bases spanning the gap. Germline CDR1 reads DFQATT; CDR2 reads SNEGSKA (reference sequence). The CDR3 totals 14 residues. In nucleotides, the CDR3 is TGCAGTGCTACTGTAGGGGCTAGCAATCAGCCCCAGCATTTT. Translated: CSATVGASNQPQHF.

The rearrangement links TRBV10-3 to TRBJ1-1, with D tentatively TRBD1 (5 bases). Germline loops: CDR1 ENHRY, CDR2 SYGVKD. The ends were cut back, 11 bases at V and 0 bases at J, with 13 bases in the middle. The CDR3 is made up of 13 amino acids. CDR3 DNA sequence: TGTGCCGTTCTAGGGGAAATGAACACTGAAGCTTTCTTT. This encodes CAVLGEMNTEAFF.

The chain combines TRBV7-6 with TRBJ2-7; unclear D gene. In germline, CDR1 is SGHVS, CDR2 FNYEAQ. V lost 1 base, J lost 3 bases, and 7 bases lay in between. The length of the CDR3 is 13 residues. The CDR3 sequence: CASSLVSDYEQYF. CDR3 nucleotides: TGTGCCAGCAGCTTAGTCTCCGACTACGAGCAGTACTTC.

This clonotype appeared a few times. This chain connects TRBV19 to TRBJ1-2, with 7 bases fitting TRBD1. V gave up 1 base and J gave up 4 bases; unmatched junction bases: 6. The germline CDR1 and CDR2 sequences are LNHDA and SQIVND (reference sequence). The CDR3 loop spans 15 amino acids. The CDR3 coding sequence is TGTGCCAGTAGTATAGGAGGTGGGGACAGCTATGGCTACACCTTC. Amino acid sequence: CASSIGGGDSYGYTF.

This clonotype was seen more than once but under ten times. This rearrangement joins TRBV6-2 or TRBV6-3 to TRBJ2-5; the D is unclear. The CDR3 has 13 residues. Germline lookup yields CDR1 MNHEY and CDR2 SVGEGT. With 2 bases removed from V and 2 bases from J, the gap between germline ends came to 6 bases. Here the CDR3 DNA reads TGTGCCAGCAGTTACGAGATTCAAGAGACCCAGTACTTC. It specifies CASSYEIQETQYF.

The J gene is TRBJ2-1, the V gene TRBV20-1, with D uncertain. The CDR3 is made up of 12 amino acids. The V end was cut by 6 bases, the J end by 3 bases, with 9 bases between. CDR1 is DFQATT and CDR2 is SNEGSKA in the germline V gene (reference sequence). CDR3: CSAKDVYNEQFF. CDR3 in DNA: TGCAGTGCAAAGGACGTCTACAATGAGCAGTTCTTC.

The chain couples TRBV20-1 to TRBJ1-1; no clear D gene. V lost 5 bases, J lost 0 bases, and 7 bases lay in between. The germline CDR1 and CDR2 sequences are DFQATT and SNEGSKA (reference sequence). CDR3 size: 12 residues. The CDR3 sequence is CSAGVVNTEAFF. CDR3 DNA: TGCAGTGCTGGGGTGGTGAACACTGAAGCTTTCTTT.

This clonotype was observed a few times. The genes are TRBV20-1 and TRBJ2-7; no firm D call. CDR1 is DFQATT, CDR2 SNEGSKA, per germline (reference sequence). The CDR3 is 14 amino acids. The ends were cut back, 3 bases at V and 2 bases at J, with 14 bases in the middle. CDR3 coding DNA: TGCAGTGCTAGTTCCGGTGGGAACCCCTACGAGCAGTACTTC. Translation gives CSASSGGNPYEQYF.

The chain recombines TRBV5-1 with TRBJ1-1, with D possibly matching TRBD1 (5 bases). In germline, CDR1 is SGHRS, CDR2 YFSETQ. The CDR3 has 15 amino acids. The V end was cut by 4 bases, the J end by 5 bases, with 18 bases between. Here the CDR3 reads CASSEMGTRKTEAFF. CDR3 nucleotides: TGCGCCAGCAGCGAAATGGGGACTAGGAAAACTGAAGCTTTCTTT. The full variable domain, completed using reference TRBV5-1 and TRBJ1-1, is KAGVTQTPRYLIKTRGQQVTLSCSPISGHRSVSWYQQTPGQGLQFLFEYFSETQRNKGNFPGRFSGRQFSNSRSEMNVSTLELGDSALYLCASSEMGTRKTEAFFGQGTRLTVV.

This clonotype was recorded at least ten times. The DNA for the CDR3 is TGTGCCACCAGCCGCGGGGACGGTACCTACGAGCAGTACGTC. This sequence encodes CATSRGDGTYEQYV. The chain combines TRBV15 with TRBJ2-7; tentatively, D is TRBD2 (6 bases). The CDR3 runs to 14 residues. Per germline, CDR1 LNHNV and CDR2 YYDKDF (reference sequence). The V end lost 5 bases, the J end lost 2 bases, and 13 bases lay between the germline ends.

CDR3 DNA: TGTGCCAGCAGCCAAGATCTTCAGCCGGGGGGTAGCACAGATACGCAGTATTTT. This codes for CASSQDLQPGGSTDTQYF. This chain connects TRBV4-2 to TRBJ2-3; 7 positions agree with TRBD2. There are 18 residues in the CDR3. The germline V gene encodes CDR1 LGHNA and CDR2 YNFKEQ. V was clipped by 0 bases and J by 0 bases; unmatched bases: 9.

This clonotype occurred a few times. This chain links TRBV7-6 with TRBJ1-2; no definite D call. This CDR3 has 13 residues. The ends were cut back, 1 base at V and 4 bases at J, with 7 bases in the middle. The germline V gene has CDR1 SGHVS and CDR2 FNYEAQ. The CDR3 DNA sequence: TGTGCCAGCAGCTTAGTACAGAGCTATGGCTACACCTTC. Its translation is CASSLVQSYGYTF.

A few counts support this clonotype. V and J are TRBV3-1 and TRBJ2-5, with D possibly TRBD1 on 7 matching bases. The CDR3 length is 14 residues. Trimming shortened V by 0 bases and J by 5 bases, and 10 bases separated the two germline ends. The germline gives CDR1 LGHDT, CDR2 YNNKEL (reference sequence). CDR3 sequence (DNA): TGTGCCAGCAGCCAAGAGACAGGGAGGGAGACCCAGTACTTC. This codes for CASSQETGRETQYF.

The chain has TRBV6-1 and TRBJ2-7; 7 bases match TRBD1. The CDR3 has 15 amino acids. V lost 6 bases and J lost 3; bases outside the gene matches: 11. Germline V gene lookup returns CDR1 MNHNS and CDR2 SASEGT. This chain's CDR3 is CASRTRMGQLYEQYF. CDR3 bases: TGTGCCAGCAGGACGAGAATGGGACAGCTCTACGAGCAGTACTTC.

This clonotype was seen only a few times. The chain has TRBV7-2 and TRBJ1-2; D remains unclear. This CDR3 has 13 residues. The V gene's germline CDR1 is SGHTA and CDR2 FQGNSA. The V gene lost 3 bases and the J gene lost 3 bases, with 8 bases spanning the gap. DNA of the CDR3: TGTGCCAGCAGCTTGGGGTTTTACTATGGCTACACCTTC. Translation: CASSLGFYYGYTF.

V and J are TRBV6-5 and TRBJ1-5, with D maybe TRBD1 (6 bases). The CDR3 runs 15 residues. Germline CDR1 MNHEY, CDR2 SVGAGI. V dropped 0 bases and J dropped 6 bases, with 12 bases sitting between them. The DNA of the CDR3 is TGTGCCAGCAGTTACTCGATACGAGGGGGTCAGCCCCAGCATTTT. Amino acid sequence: CASSYSIRGGQPQHF.

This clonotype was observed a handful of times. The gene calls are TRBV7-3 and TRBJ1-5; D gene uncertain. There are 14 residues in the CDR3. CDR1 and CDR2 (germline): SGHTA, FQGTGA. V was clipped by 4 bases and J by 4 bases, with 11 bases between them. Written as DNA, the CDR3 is TGTGCCAGCAGCTCCCTGGGAATTAATCAGCCCCAGCATTTT. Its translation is CASSSLGINQPQHF.

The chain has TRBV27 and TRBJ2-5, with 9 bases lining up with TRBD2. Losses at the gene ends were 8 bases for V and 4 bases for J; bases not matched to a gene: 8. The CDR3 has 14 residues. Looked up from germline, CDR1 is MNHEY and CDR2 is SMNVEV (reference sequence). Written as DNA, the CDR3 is TGTGCCAGCGGACCGGGACTAGCAGGAGAGACCCAGTACTTC. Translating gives CASGPGLAGETQYF.

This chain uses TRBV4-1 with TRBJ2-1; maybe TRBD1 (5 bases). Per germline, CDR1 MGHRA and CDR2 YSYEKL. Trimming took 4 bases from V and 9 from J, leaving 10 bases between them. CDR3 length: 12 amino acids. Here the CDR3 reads CASSRTGVEQFF. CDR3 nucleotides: TGCGCCAGCAGCCGTACAGGCGTTGAGCAGTTCTTC.

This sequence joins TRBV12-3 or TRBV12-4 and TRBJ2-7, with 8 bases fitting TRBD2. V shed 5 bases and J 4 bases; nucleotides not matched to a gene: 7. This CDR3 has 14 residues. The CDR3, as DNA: TGTGCCAGCAGTGGGGGCGGGGGGCGTTACGAGCAGTACTTC. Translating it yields CASSGGGGRYEQYF.

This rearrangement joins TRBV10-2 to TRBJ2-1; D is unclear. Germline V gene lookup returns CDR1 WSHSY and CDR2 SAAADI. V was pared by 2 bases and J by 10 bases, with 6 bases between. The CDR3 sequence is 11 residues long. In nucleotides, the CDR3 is TGCGCCAGCAGTGAGAAAGTAGAGCAGTTCTTC. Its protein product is CASSEKVEQFF.

The CDR3, as DNA: TGTGCCAGCAGTTTAGATGGGGCTGGCCAAAACACCGGGGAGCTGTTTTTT. Translating gives CASSLDGAGQNTGELFF. This chain connects TRBV12-3 or TRBV12-4 to TRBJ2-2; TRBD1 is a possible D gene (5 bases). The germline V and J ends were trimmed by 1 base and 2 bases, with 14 bases remaining between them. The CDR3 extends over 17 amino acids.

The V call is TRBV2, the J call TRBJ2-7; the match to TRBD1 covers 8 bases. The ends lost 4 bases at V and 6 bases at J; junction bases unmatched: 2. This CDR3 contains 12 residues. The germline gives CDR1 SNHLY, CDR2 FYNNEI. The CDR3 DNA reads TGTGCCAGCAGTGGGACAGGGTTCGAGCAGTACGTC. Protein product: CASSGTGFEQYV.

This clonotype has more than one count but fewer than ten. Here the CDR3 reads CSASGAMILNTEAFF. The CDR3 coding sequence is TGCAGTGCTAGTGGGGCGATGATTCTGAACACTGAAGCTTTCTTT. The chain carries TRBV20-1 and TRBJ1-1; the D gene is possibly TRBD1 (5 bases). The CDR3 is 15 amino acids. The germline V gene encodes CDR1 DFQATT and CDR2 SNEGSKA (reference sequence). Trimming cost V 3 bases and J 0 bases, with 14 bases left between them.

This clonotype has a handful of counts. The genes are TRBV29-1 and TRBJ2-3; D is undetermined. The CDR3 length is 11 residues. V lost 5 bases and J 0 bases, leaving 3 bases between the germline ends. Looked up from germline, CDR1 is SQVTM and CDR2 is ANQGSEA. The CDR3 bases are TGCAGCGTTAGCAGCACAGATACGCAGTATTTT. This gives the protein CSVSSTDTQYF.